The 31 T cell receptor beta chains listed next were all sequenced from one sample in a study of metastatic and nonmetastatic thyroid tumors. MiXCR reprocessed the PCR reads for TCRdb. The sample includes over 20,000 clones, roughly 30% of them seen just once. Thyroid surgery was performed in patients who had received no treatment beforehand. Sequencing input: tumor tissue. The source of these receptors is a male donor with papillary thyroid cancer or a benign thyroid nodule (not recorded which). Some clones in this sample may be carry-over from other donors' samples.

Only one count was recorded for this clone. One end of the junction varies from germline; a read error may be responsible. The genes are TRBV20-1 and TRBJ1-2, with D maybe TRBD1 (5 bases). The CDR3 consists of 15 residues. From germline, CDR1 is DFQATT and CDR2 SNEGSKA (reference sequence). The CDR3 region has the DNA TGCAGTGCTCCCTCCGTGACAGCCTTATGGGATGGCTACACCTTT. It translates to CSAPSVTALWDGYTF.

V is TRBV30 and J is TRBJ2-7, with D tentatively TRBD2 (5 bases). The CDR3 loop spans 13 amino acids. Trimming pared 0 bases from V and 1 base from J, leaving 7 bases between. Germline-derived CDR1 and CDR2 are GTSNPN and SVGIG (reference sequence). CDR3 nucleotides: TGTGCCTGGAGTGTACGGGGTTCCTACGAGCAGTACTTC. Translated: CAWSVRGSYEQYF.

V gene TRBV7-9 combines with J gene TRBJ1-6, with 7 bases matching TRBD1. The CDR3 extends over 14 amino acids. Germline assignment: CDR1 SEHNR and CDR2 FQNEAQ (reference sequence). The V segment lost 1 base and the J segment 6 bases; nucleotides outside the gene matches: 0. The CDR3 DNA sequence: TGTGCCAGCAGCTTAGGGGACAGTAATTCACCCCTCCACTTT. Amino acid sequence: CASSLGDSNSPLHF.

In this sample, this clone turned up a few times. The junction shows a germline mismatch at one end, possibly a read error. V gene TRBV24-1 combines with J gene TRBJ2-2; D is ambiguous. CDR3 length equals 14 residues. In germline, CDR1 is KGHDR, CDR2 SFDVKD. The CDR3 sequence is CATSDLSNTWDLFF. The CDR3 DNA is TGTGCCACCAGTGATCTATCGAACACCTGGGATCTGTTTTTT.

This clone was counted a few times. The genes are TRBV6-1 and TRBJ1-4; 11 bases align to TRBD1. V gave up 4 bases and J gave up 8 bases; unmatched junction bases: 3. This CDR3 contains 14 residues. The germline V gene encodes CDR1 MNHNS and CDR2 SASEGT. The CDR3 sequence: CASSVGQGDEKLFF. The CDR3 DNA is TGTGCCAGCAGTGTGGGACAGGGGGACGAAAAACTGTTTTTT.

This clone was counted many times. CDR3 nucleotide sequence: TGTGCCTGGAGTGTCCCAGGGACCGTGACTCATTCACCCCTCCACTTT. This sequence encodes CAWSVPGTVTHSPLHF. V usage is TRBV30 and J usage is TRBJ1-6, with D possibly being TRBD1 (5 bases). The CDR3 loop spans 16 amino acids. Trimming stripped 0 bases from V and 8 bases from J, with 17 bases between. Germline CDR1 GTSNPN, CDR2 SVGIG (reference sequence).

This clone has ten or more counts. Other DNA variants within this sample encode the same CDR3. The gene calls are TRBV10-3 and TRBJ2-7, with 10 bases fitting TRBD1. The CDR3 runs to 13 residues. V trimming: 6 bases; J trimming: 3 bases; junction bases outside the gene matches: 2. Germline CDR1 and CDR2: ENHRY and SYGVKD. The CDR3 nucleotides read TGTGCCATCAGCGGGACAGGGGACTACGAGCAGTACTTC. Residues: CAISGTGDYEQYF.

This clone was observed a handful of times. The rearrangement uses TRBV4-2 and TRBJ2-3, with TRBD2 identical over 8 bases. This CDR3 has 17 residues. Germline V CDR1 and CDR2: LGHNA, YNFKEQ. The V and J ends lost 3 bases and 5 bases, in that order; junction bases with no gene match: 13. This CDR3 reads CASSHGLAQQLGDTQYF. The DNA of the CDR3 is TGTGCCAGCAGCCACGGACTAGCTCAGCAATTGGGAGATACGCAGTATTTT.

This clone was seen a single time. The chain links TRBV7-9 to TRBJ1-2; maybe TRBD1 (6 bases). The CDR3 loop spans 15 amino acids. The germline V gene encodes CDR1 SEHNR and CDR2 FQNEAQ (reference sequence). Trimming removed 0 bases from V and 0 bases from J, with 8 bases in between. CDR3 region: CASSLADRPNYGYTF. CDR3 coding DNA: TGTGCCAGCAGCTTAGCGGACAGACCTAACTATGGCTACACCTTC.

The gene calls are TRBV20-1 and TRBJ2-7; D gene ambiguous. CDR1 and CDR2 (germline): DFQATT, SNEGSKA (reference sequence). The CDR3 sequence is 13 residues long. V was pared by 4 bases and J by 0 bases, with 10 bases between. The CDR3 coding sequence is TGCAGTGCTACCACAAGTAGCTCCTACGAGCAGTACTTC. This translates into CSATTSSSYEQYF.

This clone was counted a single time. The DNA of the CDR3 is TGCGCCAGCAGCCAAGAAGCTGCCAGTACCTACGAGCAGTACTTC. It translates to CASSQEAASTYEQYF. The gene calls are TRBV4-1 and TRBJ2-7; D unresolved. This CDR3 comprises 15 residues. CDR1 and CDR2 (germline): MGHRA, YSYEKL. Trimming shortened V by 0 bases and J by 2 bases, and 11 bases separated the two germline ends.

J is TRBJ2-5 and V is TRBV9; D could derive from TRBD1 or TRBD2 (6 bases each). Germline V gives CDR1 SGDLS, CDR2 YYNGEE. The V end was cut by 7 bases, the J end by 8 bases, with 18 bases between. The CDR3 is 13 residues long. CDR3 protein: CASGTLRGDTQYF. CDR3 DNA: TGTGCCAGCGGGACACTAAGGGGGGATACCCAGTACTTC. Full variable domain (outside the CDR3, taken from reference TRBV9 and TRBJ2-5): DSGVTQTPKHLITATGQRVTLRCSPRSGDLSVYWYQQSLDQGLQFLIQYYNGEERAKGNILERFSAQQFPDLHSELNLSSLELGDSALYFCASGTLRGDTQYFGPGTRLLVL.

As for this clone: An end of the junction differs from the germline gene, which may be a read error. Other DNA sequences within the sample encode an identical CDR3. The J gene is TRBJ1-5, the V gene TRBV28, with unresolved D. CDR3 length: 13 amino acids. CDR1 is MDHEN, CDR2 SYDVKM, per germline. The CDR3 is CATCRDSNQPQHF. CDR3 bases: TGTGCCACGTGTAGGGATAGCAATCAGCCTCAGCATTTT.

This rearrangement joins TRBV18 to TRBJ1-2; D perhaps matches TRBD1 (5 bases). Trimming cost V 3 bases and J 7 bases, with 12 bases left between them. Germline CDR1 is KGHSH and CDR2 is LQKENI. The CDR3 extends over 13 amino acids. The CDR3 coding sequence is TGTGCCAGCTCACCGAACGCCGACAGTGGCTACACCTTC. Protein: CASSPNADSGYTF.

The gene calls are TRBV20-1 and TRBJ2-7; 8 bases are shared with TRBD2. V lost 5 bases and J lost 2; bases outside the gene matches: 8. The CDR3 is 14 amino acids. Germline V gene lookup returns CDR1 DFQATT and CDR2 SNEGSKA (reference sequence). In DNA form, the CDR3 reads TGCAGTGCTGCTGTAACTAGCGGAACCTACGAGCAGTACTTC. This translates into CSAAVTSGTYEQYF.

In this sample, this clone turned up a few times. This rearrangement joins TRBV2 to TRBJ2-5; the D call may be TRBD1 or TRBD2 (5 bases each). V shed 6 bases and J shed 4 bases, with 18 bases lying between them. The CDR3 contains 15 residues. Germline-derived CDR1 and CDR2 are SNHLY and FYNNEI. The chain's CDR3 is CASSLYGGGRETQYF. The CDR3 nucleotides are TGTGCCAGCAGCCTGTATGGGGGTGGGAGAGAGACCCAGTACTTC. Filled out from reference TRBV2 and TRBJ2-5, the complete variable domain reads EPEVTQTPSHQVTQMGQEVILRCVPISNHLYFYWYRQILGQKVEFLVSFYNNEISEKSEIFDDQFSVERPDGSNFTLKIRSTKLEDSAMYFCASSLYGGGRETQYFGPGTRLLVL.

The chain combines TRBV7-8 with TRBJ1-1; no clear D gene. V shed 5 bases and J shed 6 bases, with 16 bases lying between them. Germline V gene sequence: CDR1 SGHVS, CDR2 FQNEAQ. This CDR3 has 14 amino acids. CDR3 nucleotide sequence: TGTGCCAGCAGCCCTAGGAGAGGGATCTCTGAAGCTTTCTTT. It encodes CASSPRRGISEAFF.

This clone was observed a handful of times. This chain uses TRBV5-1 with TRBJ2-7, with 8 nucleotides matching TRBD1. The V gene's germline CDR1 is SGHRS and CDR2 YFSETQ. V shed 0 bases, J shed 6 bases, and the junction held 2 bases outside the gene matches. This CDR3 spans 13 amino acids. The DNA of the CDR3 is TGCGCCAGCAGCTTGGGGACAGGGCCCGAGCAGTACTTC. This encodes CASSLGTGPEQYF.

The V gene is TRBV5-1, the J gene TRBJ2-7, with D perhaps matching TRBD1 (7 bases). Trimming removed 5 bases from V and 11 bases from J, with 17 bases in between. CDR1 is SGHRS, CDR2 YFSETQ, per germline. The CDR3 runs to 12 residues. Here the CDR3 reads CASSDAGQWEYF. CDR3 in DNA: TGCGCCAGCAGTGATGCGGGACAGTGGGAGTACTTC.

The sample holds a few counts of this clone. One junction end disagrees with the germline gene, perhaps due to a read error. V usage is TRBV6-2 or TRBV6-3 and J usage is TRBJ2-7; 7 nucleotides match TRBD2. Germline loops: CDR1 MNHEY, CDR2 SVGEGT. The CDR3 has 19 residues. CDR3 amino acids: CASSPRRTGGSGFSCEQYF. The CDR3 DNA sequence: TGTGCCAGCAGTCCCCGTCGCACGGGGGGTAGCGGGTTCTCCTGCGAGCAGTACTTC.

This sequence joins TRBV27 and TRBJ2-7; no reliable D call. The ends were cut back, 6 bases at V and 2 bases at J, with 11 bases in the middle. In germline, CDR1 is MNHEY, CDR2 SMNVEV (reference sequence). The CDR3 runs 13 residues. DNA of the CDR3: TGTGCCAGCAGCCGAAGCTCAGCCTACGAGCAGTACTTC. It specifies CASSRSSAYEQYF.

In its sample, this clone was seen a few times. The rearrangement links TRBV3-1 to TRBJ1-2, with 7 bases fitting TRBD1. Germline-derived CDR1 and CDR2 are LGHDT and YNNKEL (reference sequence). This CDR3 contains 15 residues. V shed 4 bases, J shed 2 bases, and the junction held 7 bases outside the gene matches. CDR3 nucleotide sequence: TGTGCCAGCAGCCGTTTCCGGGACAGCAACTATGGCTACACCTTC. Translating gives CASSRFRDSNYGYTF.

Remarks on this clone: Possible read error: a much larger clone is one base away. This sequence joins TRBV25-1 and TRBJ2-5, with D perhaps assigned TRBD1 or TRBD2 (5 bases each). The CDR3 is 13 residues long. Germline assignment: CDR1 MGHDK and CDR2 SYGVNS. This CDR3 is CVSSEGPRETQYF. Written as DNA, the CDR3 is TGTGTCAGCAGTGAGGGACCTCGAGAGACCCAGTACTTC.

This clone was seen at least ten times. The chain recombines TRBV20-1 with TRBJ2-1, with 12 positions matching TRBD2. After removal of 1 base from V and 5 bases from J, the junction contained 6 bases not matched to a gene. This CDR3 region has 16 residues. Germline-derived CDR1 and CDR2 are DFQATT and SNEGSKA (reference sequence). For the CDR3, the DNA is TGCAGTGCTAGAGGGTGGACTAGCGGGATGAACAATGAGCAGTTCTTC. It is translated as CSARGWTSGMNNEQFF.

There are a few counts of this clone. This chain connects TRBV6-1 to TRBJ2-1; D uncertain. With the DNA end fitting TRBJ2-7 better, the J assignment may be wrong. Germline assignment: CDR1 MNHNS and CDR2 SASEGT. The CDR3 is 10 amino acids. The CDR3 DNA follows: TGTGCCAGCAAAGACTTAGAGCAGTACTTC. It yields the protein CASKDLEQYF.

CDR3 sequence: CAFDPGQGHGYTF. The CDR3 DNA is TGTGCCTTCGATCCGGGACAGGGACATGGCTACACCTTC. J is TRBJ1-2 and V is TRBV30; 9 bases are a match to TRBD1. V shed 7 bases and J 6 bases; nucleotides not matched to a gene: 9. This CDR3 has 13 residues. Germline loops: CDR1 GTSNPN, CDR2 SVGIG (reference sequence).

This clone was detected only a few times. The gene calls are TRBV12-3 or TRBV12-4 and TRBJ2-3; D is possibly TRBD2 (6 bases). With 6 bases removed from V and 1 base from J, the gap between germline ends came to 14 bases. The CDR3 is 15 residues long. CDR3 sequence (DNA): TGTGCCAGCAGCTCCTTGGTAGCGGGCACAGATACGCAGTATTTT. This sequence encodes CASSSLVAGTDTQYF.

This clone counts as medium-sized. The chain links TRBV7-2 to TRBJ1-2, with D possibly being TRBD1 (6 bases). CDR1 is SGHTA, CDR2 FQGNSA, per germline. The CDR3 loop spans 13 amino acids. Trimming removed 1 base from V and 7 bases from J, with 10 bases in between. CDR3 sequence: CASSLGTDIGYTF. The CDR3, as DNA: TGTGCCAGCAGCTTAGGGACAGACATTGGCTACACCTTC.

This clone was detected many times. CDR3 loop: CASSQTSGTSYGNEQFF. The CDR3 DNA follows: TGCGCCAGCAGCCAGACTAGCGGGACGTCCTATGGCAATGAGCAGTTCTTC. The chain links TRBV5-1 to TRBJ2-1, with 11 bases lining up with TRBD2. There are 17 residues in the CDR3. Trimming cost V 4 bases and J 6 bases; bases outside gene matches: 12. CDR1 and CDR2 from the germline V gene are SGHRS and YFSETQ.

This clone has just a few counts. A much larger clone lies a single base off, so this may be a read error. This chain links TRBV11-3 with TRBJ2-1; TRBD1 is a possible D gene (5 bases). Germline V gene sequence: CDR1 SGHNT, CDR2 YENEEA. The CDR3 spans 14 residues. The CDR3 loop is CAISLGAATNEQFF. The CDR3 coding sequence is TGTGCCATCAGCTTAGGGGCAGCTACTAATGAGCAGTTCTTC. Together with reference TRBV11-3 and TRBJ2-1, the CDR3 gives the full variable domain: EAGVVQSPRYKIIEKKQPVAFWCNPISGHNTLYWYLQNLGQGPELLIRYENEEAVDDSQLPKDRFSAERLKGVDSTLKIQPAELGDSAVYLCAISLGAATNEQFFGPGTRLTVL.

In this sample, this clone turned up a few times. The chain combines TRBV10-3 with TRBJ2-7, with D possibly TRBD2 on 5 matching bases. In germline, CDR1 is ENHRY, CDR2 SYGVKD. V lost 0 bases to trimming and J lost 1 base, with 13 bases between them. This CDR3 contains 16 residues. The CDR3 DNA sequence: TGTGCCATCAGTGAGTCAGAGGGCAGATCTTCCTACGAGCAGTACTTC. It yields the protein CAISESEGRSSYEQYF.